This record concerns one T cell receptor beta chain sequence. The antigen remains undetermined. Unique molecular identifiers were used in preparing the TCRbeta library. Using its own MiXCR run on the PCR reads, TCRdb lists one record per CDR3 protein. This sample carries hundreds of thousands of distinct CDR3 sequences, just under 8.5% of them seen once, and the ten largest clones take roughly 6%. The sample belongs to a study of T-cell reconstitution after alpha-beta-depleted transplantation in children. V was cut by 1 base and J by 4 bases, with 16 bases left in between. This CDR3 comprises 16 residues. The germline V gene has CDR1 MDHEN and CDR2 SYDVKM. Study-wide points: Some patients' high day-60 TCRbeta diversity was attributed to recipient cells surviving conditioning.

V usage is TRBV28 and J usage is TRBJ2-5; either TRBD1 or TRBD2 may fit D (6 bases each). The TCR comes from a male patient between 5 and 17 years old who had a stem cell transplant for acute lymphoblastic leukemia, so the T cells may come from the graft donor. Sample: PBMCs, mostly from graft donor cells, taken 180 days after TCRalphabeta/CD19-depleted stem cell transplant. In nucleotides, the CDR3 is TGTGCCAGCAGTTTATACTGGTTAGGGGGACTAGAGACCCAGTACTTC. Its protein product is CASSLYWLGGLETQYF. Full variable domain (remainder filled in from reference TRBV28 and TRBJ2-5): DVKVTQSSRYLVKRTGEKVFLECVQDMDHENMFWYRQDPGLGLRLIYFSYDVKMKEKGDIPEGYSVSREKKERFSLILESASTNQTSMYLCASSLYWLGGLETQYFGPGTRLLVL.